There are a few counts of the clone carrying this T cell receptor (beta chain). Its antigen remains unknown. The TCR cDNA carried a universal primer site and UMIs from 5'RACE template switching. TCRdb reprocessed the 5' RACE reads with MiXCR, giving one entry per CDR3 protein. The profile shows about 210,000 distinct CDR3 sequences, 3% to 4% of them singletons. This sample stems from a study of T cells after yellow fever vaccination. Study findings and constraints: Boosting was followed by the reappearance of most primary-vaccination clones (approximately 97% CD4, more than 70% CD8). Some clonotypes were seen in both the CD4 and the CD8 compartments. These made up a small share and likely arose from convergent recombination. Though it reached lower strength, the secondary response hit its peak faster, day 5 versus 15.

The material was CD4+ T cells sorted from PBMCs, obtained 10 days after the yellow fever booster vaccination. The receptor's source is a man between 18 and 35 years old who received the YFV17D yellow fever vaccine.

CDR3 in amino acids: CASSPSGGLAGTGELFF. In DNA form, the CDR3 reads TGTGCCAGCAGCCCCAGCGGAGGACTAGCGGGCACCGGGGAGCTGTTTTTT. The gene calls are TRBV7-9 and TRBJ2-2; 11 bases map to TRBD2. The CDR3 totals 17 residues. V lost 5 bases, J lost 4 bases, and 9 bases stayed unmatched. Germline CDR1 SEHNR, CDR2 FQNEAQ (reference sequence).